This TCR beta chain was profiled in a study of blood T cell repertoires in COVID-19. The overall study: Samples of COVID-19 (acute and convalescent) were obtained from the United States, Italy and Spain.

This clone was picked up a small number of times. Cohort 3 recovery required two negative PCRs, clearance, or symptom resolution. Using immunoSEQ multiplex PCR, the repertoire was profiled, and TCRdb retains in-frame clones only, with some absent. The repertoire includes 60,000 to 70,000 clones, 88% of them detected once, and about 9.4% sits in the top ten. Germline-derived CDR1 and CDR2 are MGHRA and YSYEKL. V was pared by 2 bases and J by 7 bases, with 7 bases of the junction left unmatched. This CDR3 is 16 amino acids long. The TCR was taken from a woman aged 40 to 50 who had recovered from COVID-19. The chain recombines TRBV4-1 with TRBJ1-6, with 8 bases aligning to TRBD1. The source material was PBMCs or T cells enriched from blood (not recorded which). CDR3 amino acids: CASSQMTGVPNSPLHF. CDR3 nucleotide sequence: TGCGCCAGCAGCCAAATGACAGGGGTCCCCAATTCACCCCTCCACTTT.